The rows below give T cell receptor beta chains drawn from one sample of a study of cytomegalovirus exposure and HLA in healthy donors. TCRdb's table, derived via immunoSEQ multiplex PCR, lists solely in-frame clones and lacks some. The profile shows 100,000 to 150,000 clones, around 74% of them singletons. Sample: PBMCs. These receptor sequences come from a male donor in good health and CMV-seronegative. Each CDR3 is given with its conserved first and last residue. The D gene is left open where the match is weak. Expanded clones are given a class, and other clones once, few, many or no size at all.

size: few; V: TRBV6-6; J: TRBJ1-6; D: TRBD1; DNA: TGTGCCAGCAGTTACGGACAGGCCCCGAATTCACCCCTCCACTTT; CDR3: CASSYGQAPNSPLHF
size: NA; V: TRBV12-5; J: TRBJ1-4; D: NA; DNA: TGTGCTAGTGGTTTGGTACATCGACAGGAAGAAGAAAAACTGTTTTTT; CDR3: CASGLVHRQEEEKLFF
size: few; V: TRBV25-1; J: TRBJ1-2; D: NA; DNA: TGTGCCAGCAGTGAAAATGTGGGGGCGAGTGTTTGGGGCTACACCTTC; CDR3: CASSENVGASVWGYTF
size: NA; V: TRBV18; J: TRBJ1-3; D: NA; DNA: TGTGCCAGCTCTCGGGGTTCCGGAAACACCATATATTTT; CDR3: CASSRGSGNTIYF
size: NA; V: TRBV29-1; J: TRBJ1-2; D: NA; DNA: TGCAGCGTTGAAGAGGTCAGGGGAAAGGGTGGCTACACCTTC; CDR3: CSVEEVRGKGGYTF
size: NA; V: TRBV19; J: TRBJ2-7; D: TRBD1; DNA: TGTGCCAGTAGTATCGCCCGGACAGGGAGTTCCAACGAGCAGTACTTC; CDR3: CASSIARTGSSNEQYF
size: few; V: TRBV18; J: TRBJ2-1; D: NA; DNA: TGTGCCAGCTCACCTCCCCTAGCTACCCACGTCAATGAGCAGTTCTTC; CDR3: CASSPPLATHVNEQFF
size: NA; V: TRBV10-3; J: TRBJ2-7; D: NA; DNA: TGTGCCATCAGCGAAACTAGCTCCGAGCAGTACTTC; CDR3: CAISETSSEQYF
size: NA; V: TRBV28; J: TRBJ2-7; D: NA; DNA: TGTGCCAGCAGTTTAAGGGAGGAGCAGTACTTC; CDR3: CASSLREEQYF
size: NA; V: TRBV30; J: TRBJ1-1; D: NA; DNA: TGTGCCTGGAGTGCAGGGACAAACGAAAACACTGAAGCTTTCTTT; CDR3: CAWSAGTNENTEAFF
size: NA; V: TRBV28; J: TRBJ1-5; D: NA; DNA: TGTGCCAGCAGTGGGGCCCCGTGGCAGCCCCAGCATTTT; CDR3: CASSGAPWQPQHF
size: NA; V: TRBV11-2; J: TRBJ2-5; D: TRBD1; DNA: TGTGCCAGCAGCCAGGGGGTTGGGGGTTCGACCCAGTACTTC; CDR3: CASSQGVGGSTQYF
size: NA; V: TRBV7-9; J: TRBJ2-5; D: TRBD1; DNA: TGTGCCAGCAGCCATTGGGGACAGCGAAACCAAGAGACCCAGTACTTC; CDR3: CASSHWGQRNQETQYF
size: NA; V: TRBV18; J: TRBJ2-1; D: TRBD1; DNA: TGTGCCAGCTCGCCTGACAGGGGGTTGATTCCGTTCTTC; CDR3: CASSPDRGLIPFF
size: NA; V: TRBV19; J: TRBJ1-2; D: NA; DNA: TGTGCCAGTAGTACGCGACAGAGGGGCTACACCTTC; CDR3: CASSTRQRGYTF
size: NA; V: TRBV15; J: TRBJ2-5; D: TRBD1; DNA: TGTGCCACCAGCAGAGATCGGGACAGGGGGCCGTCGGAGACCCAGTACTTC; CDR3: CATSRDRDRGPSETQYF
size: NA; V: TRBV9; J: TRBJ1-4; D: NA; DNA: TGTGCCAGCAGCGTAGGAAACAGGGTAGGGGAAAAACTGTTTTTT; CDR3: CASSVGNRVGEKLFF
size: NA; V: TRBV6-5; J: TRBJ1-2; D: NA; DNA: TGTGCCAGCAGTTCCCCAGGGATGATCTATGGCTACACCTTC; CDR3: CASSSPGMIYGYTF